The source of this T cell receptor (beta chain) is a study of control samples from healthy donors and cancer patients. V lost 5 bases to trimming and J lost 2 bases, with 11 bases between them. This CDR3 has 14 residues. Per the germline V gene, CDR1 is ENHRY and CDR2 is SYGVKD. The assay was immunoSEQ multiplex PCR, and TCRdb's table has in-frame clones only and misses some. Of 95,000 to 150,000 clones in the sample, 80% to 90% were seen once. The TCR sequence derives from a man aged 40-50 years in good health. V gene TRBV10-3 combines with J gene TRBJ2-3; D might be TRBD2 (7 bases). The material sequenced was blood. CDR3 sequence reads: CAISRGADTDTQYF. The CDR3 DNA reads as TGTGCCATCAGTCGGGGGGCCGACACAGATACGCAGTATTTT.